The 2 T cell receptor beta chains given below trace back to one sample, sequenced in a study of control samples from healthy donors and cancer patients. Method: immunoSEQ multiplex PCR; TCRdb's copy keeps in-frame clones and lacks some. The data hold about 130,000 clones, with about 94% observed a single time. The sequencing sample was made of PBMCs. Receptor source: a man aged 60 to 75 with colorectal cancer.

V gene TRBV7-8 combines with J gene TRBJ1-5; no clear D gene. This CDR3 has 15 residues. Germline V gene sequence: CDR1 SGHVS, CDR2 FQNEAQ. Trimming left V 1 base short and J 6 bases short, with 13 bases between. CDR3 in DNA: TGTGCCAGCAGCTTAGTTGACGAGGGAACTCAGCCCCAGCATTTT. Protein sequence: CASSLVDEGTQPQHF.

The chain joins TRBV6-5 to TRBJ2-1; a possible D gene is TRBD2 (5 bases). The germline V gene has CDR1 MNHEY and CDR2 SVGAGI. V was trimmed by 2 bases and J by 9 bases, leaving 14 bases between them. This CDR3 is 14 amino acids long. The CDR3 DNA reads TGTGCCAGCAGTTACCGCGATGACGAGGGTGAGCAGTTCTTC. Protein sequence: CASSYRDDEGEQFF.